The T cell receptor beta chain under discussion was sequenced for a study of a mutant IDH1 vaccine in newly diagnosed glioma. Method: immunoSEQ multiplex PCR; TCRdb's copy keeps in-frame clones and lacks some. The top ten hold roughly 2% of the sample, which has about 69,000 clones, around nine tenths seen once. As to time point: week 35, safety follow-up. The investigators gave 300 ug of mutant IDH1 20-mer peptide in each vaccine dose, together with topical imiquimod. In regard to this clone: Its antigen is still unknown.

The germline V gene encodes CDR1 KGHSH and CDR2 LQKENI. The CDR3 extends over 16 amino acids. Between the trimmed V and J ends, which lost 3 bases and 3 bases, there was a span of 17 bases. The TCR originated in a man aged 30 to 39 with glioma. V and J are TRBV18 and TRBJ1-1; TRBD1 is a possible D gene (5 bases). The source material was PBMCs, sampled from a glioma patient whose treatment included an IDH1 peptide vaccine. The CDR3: CASSPVIGGRDTEAFF. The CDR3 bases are TGTGCCAGCTCACCGGTGATTGGGGGGAGGGACACTGAAGCTTTCTTT.